The sequence of this TCR beta chain was determined in a study of CD8 T cells in Susac syndrome. RNA totalling roughly 0.45 to 1 ug underwent reverse transcription with random hexamers. Amplification of TCR beta CDR3 spanned 54 Vbeta and 13 Jbeta via immunoSEQ multiplex PCR. TCRdb redid the calling of the immunoSEQ multiplex PCR reads with MiXCR, one entry per CDR3 protein. The data show roughly 120,000 distinct CDR3 sequences, with more than 85% seen just once and roughly 0.088% held by the top ten. TCR beta was sequenced from blood CD8+ and CD4+ T cells. The multiple sclerosis controls consisted of treatment-naive patients with relapsing-remitting disease, either stable or active. The TEMRA cells underwent FACS enrichment, while the CD8+ and CD4+ T cells underwent negative isolation. Looked up from germline, CDR1 is SEHNR and CDR2 is FQNEAQ (reference sequence). This CDR3 has 14 amino acids. The V gene lost 4 bases and the J gene lost 1 base, with 10 bases spanning the gap.

Sequenced input: CD4+ T cells from PBMCs. The clonotype originates from a human donor with multiple sclerosis. This chain connects TRBV7-9 to TRBJ1-1; D gene unclear. The CDR3 DNA sequence: TGTGCCAGCAGCTCCAAACCCAAGAACACTGAAGCTTTCTTT. It is translated as CASSSKPKNTEAFF.